The rows below give T cell receptor beta chains drawn from one sample of a study of blood T cell repertoires in COVID-19. Some clones are missing from TCRdb's copy, which holds only in-frame ones; the method was immunoSEQ multiplex PCR. In the table there are roughly 150,000 clones, roughly 90% of which are singletons. Sequencing was done on a sample of peripheral blood. These receptors were collected from a man younger than 35 with acute or convalescent COVID-19. CDR3s include the opening cysteine and the closing phenylalanine or tryptophan. The D gene is left open where the match is weak. Rows may omit the clone size; those that give it use once, few, many or a size class.

>NA|TRBV9|once|TRBJ1-2
TGTGCCAGCAGCGTAGGGGGCGCTGATGGCTACACCTTC
CASSVGGADGYTF
>TRBD2|TRBV19|once|TRBJ2-1
TGTGCCAGTAGTAAAAGGACTAGCGGACTTTACAATGAGCAGTTCTTC
CASSKRTSGLYNEQFF
>NA|TRBV27|NA|TRBJ1-2
TGTGCCAGCAGTTCCTTCGGTAACTATGGCTACACCTTC
CASSSFGNYGYTF
>NA|TRBV30|NA|TRBJ2-1
TGTGCCTGGAGCCTGAGCGGGTACAATGAGCAGTTCTTC
CAWSLSGYNEQFF
>TRBD1|TRBV24-1|NA|TRBJ2-2
TGTGCCACCAGTGACGGGACAGGGCAAAACCCCGGGGAGCTGTTTTTT
CATSDGTGQNPGELFF
>NA|TRBV5-6|NA|TRBJ1-4
TGTGCCAGCAGTCTGACTGGAGAAAAACTGTTTTTT
CASSLTGEKLFF
>NA|TRBV24-1|NA|TRBJ2-3
TGTGCCTCCGCTCGGTCCGGACAGAGTAGCACAGATACGCAGTATTTT
CASARSGQSSTDTQYF
>TRBD1|TRBV5-1|NA|TRBJ1-1
TGCGCCAGCAGCATCAGGGGGCAGACTGAAGCTTTCTTT
CASSIRGQTEAFF
>NA|TRBV7-8|NA|TRBJ1-5
TGTGCCAGCAGCCCTTACGGGATGCGGGGCAATCAGCCCCAGCATTTT
CASSPYGMRGNQPQHF
>NA|TRBV4-2|NA|TRBJ2-7
TGTGCCAGCAGCCTCGGGGCGGGACTCTCCTACGAGCAGTACTTC
CASSLGAGLSYEQYF
>NA|TRBV19|NA|TRBJ1-5
TGTGCCAGTAGTATGGGACAAGTTAGCAATCAGCCCCAGCATTTT
CASSMGQVSNQPQHF
>TRBD2|TRBV9|NA|TRBJ2-1
TGTGCCAGCAGCGACCCCACTAGCGGGGGCTCCTACAATGAGCAGTTCTTC
CASSDPTSGGSYNEQFF
>NA|TRBV7-9|NA|TRBJ2-1
TGTGCCAGCAGCTTAGGGCTGCCGAACCGAAAGCAGTTCTTC
CASSLGLPNRKQFF
>TRBD1|TRBV5-1|NA|TRBJ2-1
TGCGCCAGCAGCCTGGGACAGGGGGCGAACAATGAGCAGTTCTTC
CASSLGQGANNEQFF
>NA|TRBV27|once|TRBJ2-7
TGTGCCAGCAGTTTAATGGGGGGTAAGAGCTACGAGCAGTACTTC
CASSLMGGKSYEQYF
>NA|TRBV18|NA|TRBJ1-5
TGTGCCAGCTCACCAGACAGACATCAGCCCCAGCATTTT
CASSPDRHQPQHF
>TRBD1|TRBV5-1|few|TRBJ2-7
TGCGCCAGCAGCCGCCCGGACAGGGGGCCTTACGAGCAGTACTTC
CASSRPDRGPYEQYF
>NA|TRBV4-1|few|TRBJ2-7
TGCGCCAGCAGCCTTGTACGGGGGACCGGCTCCTACGAGCAGTACTTC
CASSLVRGTGSYEQYF
>NA|TRBV18|NA|TRBJ2-7
TGTGCCAGCTCACAGGGGGAGACAGACTCCTACGAGCAGTACTTC
CASSQGETDSYEQYF
>TRBD1|TRBV3-1/TRBV3-2|once|TRBJ1-4
TGTGCCAGCCGGGACAGGGGGTTTGAAAAACTGTTTTTT
CASRDRGFEKLFF
>TRBD1|TRBV30|NA|TRBJ1-6
TGTGCCTGGAGGTTGACAGGGTCTCGGTCACCCCTCCACTTT
CAWRLTGSRSPLHF
>TRBD1|TRBV19|NA|TRBJ2-1
TGTGCCAGTAGGGTGCCGGGACAGTACAATGAGCAGTTCTTC
CASRVPGQYNEQFF
>TRBD1|TRBV27|NA|TRBJ1-2
TGTGCCAGCAGAGGACAGGGGGAATCTGGCTACACCTTC
CASRGQGESGYTF
>NA|TRBV28|once|TRBJ2-2
TGTGCCAGCAGTTTTTGGGGAGGGGGAAACACCGGGGAGCTGTTTTTT
CASSFWGGGNTGELFF
>NA|TRBV6-6|NA|TRBJ1-5
TGTGCCAGCACCGCAGGGGCCATCGAGAATCAGCCCCAGCATTTT
CASTAGAIENQPQHF
>TRBD2|TRBV19|NA|TRBJ2-1
TGTGCCAGTAGTATTCCCCCGGCTAGCGGGAGCTACAATGAGCAGTTCTTC
CASSIPPASGSYNEQFF
>TRBD1|TRBV9|once|TRBJ2-2
TGTGCCAGCAGCGTTTCCGGGACAGGGAACACCGGGGAGCTGTTTTTT
CASSVSGTGNTGELFF
>NA|TRBV5-1|NA|TRBJ1-1
TGCGCCAGCAGCTTACAACAACGGGGGGCAGGAGCTTTCTTT
CASSLQQRGAGAFF
>NA|TRBV6-5|NA|TRBJ1-5
TGTGCCAGCAGTTACGACGGGGGGACCCACCAGCCCCAGCATTTT
CASSYDGGTHQPQHF
>TRBD1|TRBV11-2|NA|TRBJ1-2
TGTGCCAGCAGCTTCGGGCAGGGGGACTATGGCTACACCTTC
CASSFGQGDYGYTF
>NA|TRBV6-1|NA|TRBJ1-2
TGTGCCAGCAGTGAAGCTGGCACGTACTATGGCTACACCTTC
CASSEAGTYYGYTF
>TRBD1|TRBV4-1|NA|TRBJ1-1
TGCGCCAGCAGCCCGATCGGACAGGGCCTCATGAACACTGAAGCTTTCTTT
CASSPIGQGLMNTEAFF
>TRBD2|TRBV5-8|NA|TRBJ2-3
TGTGCCAGCAGCCCCCAGCGGCGGGAGAGCCCAGATACGCAGTATTTT
CASSPQRRESPDTQYF